The present T cell receptor beta chain was sequenced within a study of Ad26.COV2.S vaccination and SARS-CoV-2 variants. Study results and caveats: Whether participants received vaccine or placebo, their non-spike TCR breadth was similar.

Described treatment: 19 received Ad26.COV2.S at low or high dose, single or two shots; five or six received placebo; per-sample allocation not given. It was on day 63 after the first vaccine or placebo injection that samples were taken. TCRdb's copy holds only in-frame clones and misses some; the assay was immunoSEQ multiplex PCR. The data hold roughly 680,000 clones, with about 89% observed a single time. A word on this clone: No antigen is known for it.

The CDR3 runs 15 residues. Germline CDR1 and CDR2: SGHDT and YYEEEE. With V trimmed by 7 bases and J by 7 bases, 13 bases remained unmatched. This chain connects TRBV5-6 to TRBJ1-2, with TRBD1 identical over 10 bases. This TCR came from a person between 18 and 65 years old who received the Ad26.COV2.S COVID-19 vaccine or a placebo. The sample here was peripheral blood, taken in a trial of Ad26.COV2.S vaccine versus placebo. CDR3 nucleotides: TGTGCCAGCGAGGTCCGGGACAGGGGTTTGGGTGGCTACACCTTC. Its protein is CASEVRDRGLGGYTF.